This TCR beta chain was obtained from a study of T cell responses to AZD1222 COVID-19 vaccine. Findings and caveats of the study: Spike-specific TCR breadth and depth went up after people got two AZD1222 doses. Repertoires were obtained only post-peak T cell response. Vaccine-associated CD4 TCRs spanned spike, dominant at 160-218 and 743-854.

Of note for this clone: Its antigen is not identified.

The CDR3 totals 15 residues. Trimming took off 2 bases at V and 0 bases at J, with 5 bases between the two ends. Germline-derived CDR1 and CDR2 are SGHAT and FQDESV (reference sequence). Researchers grouped second doses given at about 4 or about 12 weeks into one pool. Only in-frame clones appear in the TCRdb table, and some are missing; sequencing was by immunoSEQ multiplex PCR. The sample carries some 84,000 clones, around nine tenths recorded once. This TCR derives from an adult who received the AZD1222 COVID-19 vaccine. This specimen was peripheral blood, taken 28 days after the second AZD1222 dose. The genes are TRBV11-1 and TRBJ2-6; D is undetermined. The CDR3 spells CASSLQPSGANVLTF. The CDR3 nucleotides are TGTGCCAGCAGCTTACAGCCCTCTGGGGCCAACGTCCTGACTTTC.